This T cell receptor beta chain was identified during a study of CD8 T cells in ankylosing spondylitis (dated by TCRdb to 2016 to 2017). Turning to the overall study: The study profiled T cell receptor beta repertoires in healthy donors and ankylosing spondylitis patients to find disease-linked TCR variants. The whole study cohort included 85 to 120 healthy donors and 20 to 30 ankylosing spondylitis patients. Samples of peripheral blood were taken, and for ankylosing spondylitis patients, synovial fluid was collected as well.

Sequencing instrument: Illumina HiSeq 2500. Quantitative 5'-RACE with molecular barcodes was the method used to prepare the TCR beta libraries. In the paper's pipeline: To identify disease-linked TCR variants, a new computational method was used, one built on a probabilistic model of VDJ rearrangement. TCRdb reprocessed the public reads (quality trimming at Q25 with fastp, clone calling with MiXCR) and kept in-frame beta chains. One record per CDR3 amino acid sequence lists the most common genes and DNA. The V and J calls and clone size come from TCRdb's table, not from the authors' own analysis. Here the sample has fewer than 250,000 distinct CDR3 sequences; roughly 10% occur a single time. The ten biggest clones cover 2.6% of the sample. The full study reports these points: Some motif variants were previously reported in synovial fluid and blood of reactive arthritis patients, suggesting common disease-initiation mechanisms. In peripheral blood, the disease-linked clones were found at relatively low frequencies and had a CD8+ phenotype. Significant enrichment of the disease-linked clones was reported in matched synovial fluid samples from ankylosing spondylitis patients. A TCR beta motif of several highly homologous amino acid variants appeared characteristic of blood from ankylosing spondylitis patients.

With respect to this clonotype: No antigen is known for it. With a much larger clone just one base away, this may be a read error.

CDR1 and CDR2, looked up from the germline V gene (reference sequence), are GTSNPN and SVGIG. Reading from cysteine to phenylalanine, the CDR3 counts 13 amino acids. Of the read, only the CDR3 DNA is kept; its 39 bases are in frame from base 1. The receptor chain draws on TRBV30 and TRBJ2-7; the D gene is perhaps TRBD2, on 5 matching bases. Sequenced material: blood, either unsorted or a sorted T cell fraction (not recorded which). The TCR comes from a male donor with ankylosing spondylitis or in good health (not recorded which). The CDR3 in this case is CAWSEGSPYEQHF. The sequence in DNA is TGTGCCTGGAGTGAAGGGAGTCCCTACGAGCAGCACTTC.